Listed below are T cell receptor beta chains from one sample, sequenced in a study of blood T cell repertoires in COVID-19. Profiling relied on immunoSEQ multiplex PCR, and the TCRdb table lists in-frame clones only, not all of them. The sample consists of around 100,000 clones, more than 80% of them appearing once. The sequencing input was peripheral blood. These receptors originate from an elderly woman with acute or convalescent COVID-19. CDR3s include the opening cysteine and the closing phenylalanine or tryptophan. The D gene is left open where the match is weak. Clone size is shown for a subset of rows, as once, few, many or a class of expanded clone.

cdr3_aa: CASSLGHGSLNTEAFF
cdr3_nt: TGCGCCAGCAGCTTGGGCCATGGCAGTTTGAACACTGAAGCTTTCTTT
v_call: TRBV5-1
j_call: TRBJ1-1
clone_size: .
d_call: .

cdr3_aa: CASSVQRGSQETQYF
cdr3_nt: TGTGCCAGCAGCGTCCAGCGGGGGTCGCAAGAGACCCAGTACTTC
v_call: TRBV7-2
j_call: TRBJ2-5
clone_size: .
d_call: TRBD2

cdr3_aa: CASSLAYRGAKNIQYF
cdr3_nt: TGTGCCAGCAGCTTAGCGTACAGGGGAGCCAAAAACATTCAGTACTTC
v_call: TRBV7-9
j_call: TRBJ2-4
clone_size: .
d_call: TRBD1

cdr3_aa: CASSPGHLEQYF
cdr3_nt: TGTGCCAGCAGTCCGGGACATCTCGAGCAGTACTTC
v_call: TRBV12-3/TRBV12-4
j_call: TRBJ2-7
clone_size: .
d_call: .

cdr3_aa: CATEQGPVNTEAFF
cdr3_nt: TGTGCCACAGAACAGGGTCCGGTGAACACTGAAGCTTTCTTT
v_call: TRBV10-3
j_call: TRBJ1-1
clone_size: .
d_call: .

cdr3_aa: CASRRDSRGELFF
cdr3_nt: TGTGCCAGCAGACGAGACAGTCGGGGGGAGCTGTTTTTT
v_call: TRBV12-3/TRBV12-4
j_call: TRBJ2-2
clone_size: .
d_call: .

cdr3_aa: CASSLRQGAEAFF
cdr3_nt: TGTGCCAGCAGTCTAAGACAGGGCGCTGAAGCTTTCTTT
v_call: TRBV12-3/TRBV12-4
j_call: TRBJ1-1
clone_size: .
d_call: TRBD1

cdr3_aa: CACYRLPRAEETQYF
cdr3_nt: TGTGCCTGTTACCGATTACCGCGAGCTGAAGAGACCCAGTACTTC
v_call: TRBV30
j_call: TRBJ2-5
clone_size: .
d_call: .

cdr3_aa: CASSWGQAYGYTF
cdr3_nt: TGTGCCAGCTCATGGGGACAGGCCTATGGCTACACCTTC
v_call: TRBV18
j_call: TRBJ1-2
clone_size: .
d_call: TRBD1

cdr3_aa: CASRHWPGEPLGRGRNEQFF
cdr3_nt: TGCGCCAGCCGCCACTGGCCCGGTGAACCGTTGGGCAGGGGGCGTAATGAGCAGTTCTTC
v_call: TRBV5-1
j_call: TRBJ2-1
clone_size: once
d_call: TRBD1

cdr3_aa: CASTGAGGDTQYF
cdr3_nt: TGTGCCAGCACCGGGGCCGGGGGAGATACGCAGTATTTT
v_call: TRBV2
j_call: TRBJ2-3
clone_size: .
d_call: .

cdr3_aa: CASSVVAGGRDTQYF
cdr3_nt: TGTGCCAGCAGCGTAGTTGCGGGGGGGCGGGATACGCAGTATTTT
v_call: TRBV9
j_call: TRBJ2-3
clone_size: once
d_call: TRBD2

cdr3_aa: CASTSDRGPTEAFF
cdr3_nt: .
v_call: TRBV19
j_call: TRBJ1-1
clone_size: .
d_call: .

cdr3_aa: CASSSLTTGAFF
cdr3_nt: TGTGCCAGCAGTTCCCTGACAACTGGGGCTTTCTTT
v_call: TRBV28
j_call: TRBJ1-1
clone_size: .
d_call: .

cdr3_aa: CASSPLATASGNTIYF
cdr3_nt: TGTGCCAGCTCACCCCTCGCCACAGCCTCTGGAAACACCATATATTTT
v_call: TRBV18
j_call: TRBJ1-3
clone_size: .
d_call: .

cdr3_aa: CASSIVAVGYNEQFF
cdr3_nt: TGTGCCAGTAGTATAGTAGCGGTGGGTTACAATGAGCAGTTCTTC
v_call: TRBV19
j_call: TRBJ2-1
clone_size: .
d_call: .

cdr3_aa: CASSPHLGSDTQYF
cdr3_nt: TGTGCCAGCAGCCCCCACCTAGGATCAGATACGCAGTATTTT
v_call: TRBV7-2
j_call: TRBJ2-3
clone_size: .
d_call: .

cdr3_aa: CASSLSAQYEQYF
cdr3_nt: TGTGCCAGCAGTTTATCGGCCCAGTACGAGCAGTACTTC
v_call: TRBV27
j_call: TRBJ2-7
clone_size: once
d_call: .

cdr3_aa: CARLPGQESYEQYF
cdr3_nt: TGTGCCAGACTACCGGGACAGGAAAGCTACGAGCAGTACTTC
v_call: TRBV7-6
j_call: TRBJ2-7
clone_size: .
d_call: TRBD1

cdr3_aa: CAISESDRGISGNTIYF
cdr3_nt: TGTGCCATCAGTGAGTCGGACAGGGGAATCTCTGGAAACACCATATATTTT
v_call: TRBV10-3
j_call: TRBJ1-3
clone_size: .
d_call: TRBD1

cdr3_aa: CSAGVIQETQYF
cdr3_nt: TGCAGCGCCGGGGTAATCCAAGAGACCCAGTACTTC
v_call: TRBV29-1
j_call: TRBJ2-5
clone_size: .
d_call: .

cdr3_aa: CASRPTGGHEKLFF
cdr3_nt: TGTGCCAGCAGACCAACAGGGGGCCACGAAAAACTGTTTTTT
v_call: TRBV28
j_call: TRBJ1-4
clone_size: .
d_call: TRBD1

cdr3_aa: CASSLTRTRTETQYF
cdr3_nt: TGTGCCAGCAGCTTAACTCGGACTAGGACGGAGACCCAGTACTTC
v_call: TRBV11-2
j_call: TRBJ2-5
clone_size: .
d_call: TRBD2

cdr3_aa: CASTRDRGHEQYF
cdr3_nt: TGCGCCAGCACCCGGGACAGGGGCCACGAGCAGTACTTC
v_call: TRBV10-2
j_call: TRBJ2-7
clone_size: .
d_call: TRBD1

cdr3_aa: CASSVWAGSYEQYF
cdr3_nt: TGTGCCAGCAGCGTATGGGCGGGGTCCTACGAGCAGTACTTC
v_call: TRBV9
j_call: TRBJ2-7
clone_size: .
d_call: .

cdr3_aa: CASSNAGTNPYNEQFF
cdr3_nt: TGTGCCAGCAGCAACGCCGGGACAAATCCGTACAATGAGCAGTTCTTC
v_call: TRBV21-1
j_call: TRBJ2-1
clone_size: once
d_call: .

cdr3_aa: CATSSETSGGYEQYF
cdr3_nt: TGTGCCACCAGCAGCGAGACTAGCGGGGGCTACGAGCAGTACTTC
v_call: TRBV15
j_call: TRBJ2-7
clone_size: few
d_call: TRBD2

cdr3_aa: CATSRGMTLGEQYF
cdr3_nt: TGTGCCACCAGCAGAGGCATGACATTGGGCGAGCAGTACTTC
v_call: TRBV15
j_call: TRBJ2-7
clone_size: .
d_call: .

cdr3_aa: CASSQTGNYGYTF
cdr3_nt: TGTGCCAGCTCACAGACAGGGAACTATGGCTACACCTTC
v_call: TRBV18
j_call: TRBJ1-2
clone_size: .
d_call: TRBD1

cdr3_aa: CASSLGGSPYNEQFF
cdr3_nt: TGTGCCAGCAGCTTAGGCGGGTCCCCATACAATGAGCAGTTCTTC
v_call: TRBV5-6
j_call: TRBJ2-1
clone_size: .
d_call: .

cdr3_aa: CSAAPDRVHGYTF
cdr3_nt: TGCAGCGCCGCCCCCGACAGGGTGCATGGCTACACCTTC
v_call: TRBV29-1
j_call: TRBJ1-2
clone_size: .
d_call: TRBD1

cdr3_aa: CASSLRLSGGANVLTF
cdr3_nt: TGTGCCAGCAGCTTGCGATTGTCAGGTGGGGCCAACGTCCTGACTTTC
v_call: TRBV5-5
j_call: TRBJ2-6
clone_size: .
d_call: .

cdr3_aa: CASSIGERNIYEQYF
cdr3_nt: TGTGCCAGTAGTATAGGGGAGAGAAACATCTACGAGCAGTACTTC
v_call: TRBV19
j_call: TRBJ2-7
clone_size: .
d_call: .

cdr3_aa: CSARTSGLETQYF
cdr3_nt: TGCAGCGCCCGGACTAGCGGTCTGGAGACCCAGTACTTC
v_call: TRBV29-1
j_call: TRBJ2-5
clone_size: few
d_call: TRBD2

cdr3_aa: CASSRQGHSGNTIYF
cdr3_nt: TGTGCCAGCAGCCGACAGGGTCACTCTGGAAACACCATATATTTT
v_call: TRBV11-1
j_call: TRBJ1-3
clone_size: .
d_call: TRBD1

cdr3_aa: CASSNSKRKKIEKLFF
cdr3_nt: TGTGCCAGCAGCAATAGTAAGAGGAAAAAAATTGAAAAACTGTTTTTT
v_call: TRBV21-1
j_call: TRBJ1-4
clone_size: .
d_call: .

cdr3_aa: CASSLGQQGREQYF
cdr3_nt: TGTGCCAGCAGCTTGGGCCAACAGGGGCGGGAGCAGTACTTC
v_call: TRBV7-9
j_call: TRBJ2-7
clone_size: .
d_call: TRBD1

cdr3_aa: CASSPTGYGYTF
cdr3_nt: TGTGCCAGCAGCCCCACAGGTTATGGCTACACCTTC
v_call: TRBV14
j_call: TRBJ1-2
clone_size: .
d_call: .

cdr3_aa: CASSLRTRLSHEQYF
cdr3_nt: TGTGCCAGCAGCCTCCGGACCCGACTATCCCACGAGCAGTACTTC
v_call: TRBV5-6
j_call: TRBJ2-7
clone_size: .
d_call: .

cdr3_aa: CASRGQGAYEQYF
cdr3_nt: TGTGCCAGTAGAGGACAGGGAGCCTACGAGCAGTACTTC
v_call: TRBV19
j_call: TRBJ2-7
clone_size: .
d_call: TRBD1

cdr3_aa: CASSLSGATRYNEQFF
cdr3_nt: TGTGCCAGCAGCTTATCAGGGGCCACTCGGTACAATGAGCAGTTCTTC
v_call: TRBV7-3
j_call: TRBJ2-1
clone_size: .
d_call: .

cdr3_aa: CATSDLRSNGYTF
cdr3_nt: TGTGCCACCAGTGATTTGAGGAGTAACGGCTACACCTTC
v_call: TRBV24-1
j_call: TRBJ1-2
clone_size: .
d_call: .

cdr3_aa: CASSLRGNEQYF
cdr3_nt: TGTGCCAGCAGTTTACGGGGAAACGAGCAGTACTTC
v_call: TRBV12-3/TRBV12-4
j_call: TRBJ2-7
clone_size: .
d_call: .

cdr3_aa: CASSLLGAGELFF
cdr3_nt: TGTGCCAGCAGCTTACTAGGGGCCGGGGAGCTGTTTTTT
v_call: TRBV7-2
j_call: TRBJ2-2
clone_size: .
d_call: .

cdr3_aa: CATRPGTSGSLYEQYF
cdr3_nt: TGTGCCACCAGACCCGGGACTAGCGGGAGCCTCTACGAGCAGTACTTC
v_call: TRBV15
j_call: TRBJ2-7
clone_size: few
d_call: TRBD2

cdr3_aa: CASSLGQGGHNEQFF
cdr3_nt: TGTGCCAGCAGCTTAGGACAGGGGGGACACAATGAGCAGTTCTTC
v_call: TRBV7-6
j_call: TRBJ2-1
clone_size: once
d_call: TRBD1

cdr3_aa: CASSLMQGFDTEAFF
cdr3_nt: TGTGCCAGCAGCTTAATGCAGGGCTTTGATACTGAAGCTTTCTTT
v_call: TRBV7-2
j_call: TRBJ1-1
clone_size: .
d_call: .

cdr3_aa: CASISRGPTNEKLFF
cdr3_nt: TGTGCCAGCATATCCAGGGGGCCAACTAATGAAAAACTGTTTTTT
v_call: TRBV28
j_call: TRBJ1-4
clone_size: .
d_call: TRBD1

cdr3_aa: CASFTSGRETQYF
cdr3_nt: TGTGCCAGTTTTACTAGCGGGAGGGAGACCCAGTACTTC
v_call: TRBV6-5
j_call: TRBJ2-5
clone_size: .
d_call: TRBD2

cdr3_aa: CASRDGDNSPLHF
cdr3_nt: TGCGCCAGCAGGGACGGGGATAATTCACCCCTCCACTTT
v_call: TRBV5-1
j_call: TRBJ1-6
clone_size: .
d_call: .

cdr3_aa: CASSPLPSGGTDTQYF
cdr3_nt: TGTGCCAGCAGCCCACTCCCTAGCGGGGGTACAGATACGCAGTATTTT
v_call: TRBV7-9
j_call: TRBJ2-3
clone_size: .
d_call: TRBD2

cdr3_aa: CASRMTATYEQYF
cdr3_nt: TGTGCCAGCAGAATGACAGCGACCTACGAGCAGTACTTC
v_call: TRBV2
j_call: TRBJ2-7
clone_size: .
d_call: .

cdr3_aa: CASSSGTGVGNEQFF
cdr3_nt: TGCGCCAGCAGCTCGGGGACAGGGGTCGGCAATGAGCAGTTCTTC
v_call: TRBV5-1
j_call: TRBJ2-1
clone_size: .
d_call: TRBD1

cdr3_aa: CASSYLQGLQETQYF
cdr3_nt: TGTGCCAGCAGTTACTTACAGGGACTACAAGAGACCCAGTACTTC
v_call: TRBV6-5
j_call: TRBJ2-5
clone_size: .
d_call: .

cdr3_aa: CASSQDHTGLETQYF
cdr3_nt: TGCGCCAGCAGCCAAGACCATACAGGGTTGGAGACCCAGTACTTC
v_call: TRBV4-3
j_call: TRBJ2-5
clone_size: .
d_call: .

cdr3_aa: CATSDLPGQGSDTQYF
cdr3_nt: TGTGCCACCAGTGATTTGCCGGGACAGGGATCAGATACGCAGTATTTT
v_call: TRBV24-1
j_call: TRBJ2-3
clone_size: .
d_call: TRBD1

cdr3_aa: CASSLGSSTHEAFF
cdr3_nt: TGCGCCAGCAGCTTGGGCTCCAGTACACATGAAGCTTTCTTT
v_call: TRBV5-1
j_call: TRBJ1-1
clone_size: .
d_call: .

cdr3_aa: CASSPLLAGGGDTQYF
cdr3_nt: TGCGCCAGCAGCCCCCTACTAGCGGGGGGAGGAGATACGCAGTATTTT
v_call: TRBV4-1
j_call: TRBJ2-3
clone_size: .
d_call: TRBD2

cdr3_aa: CASSLQGGNTEAFF
cdr3_nt: TGTGCCAGCAGCTTACAGGGGGGGAACACTGAAGCTTTCTTT
v_call: TRBV7-2
j_call: TRBJ1-1
clone_size: .
d_call: TRBD1